Each of the 32 T cell receptor beta chains below was sequenced from the same sample in a study of beta chain features in type 1 diabetes. Expressed TCRB transcripts were sequenced because the isolated RNA had all been reverse transcribed beforehand. Assay: immunoSEQ multiplex PCR; the TCRdb copy retains only in-frame clones and omits some. Of 850,000 to 900,000 clones listed, roughly 16% were seen once; the top ten hold around 0.02%. The sample taken for sequencing was naive CD4+ T cells from blood. These TCRs come from a woman aged 18-30 years in good health.

The chain carries TRBV7-2 and TRBJ2-5; 7 bases are a match to TRBD1. The V gene end was trimmed by 5 bases and the J gene end by 4 bases; junction bases not matched to a gene: 10. The CDR3 covers 15 residues. From germline, CDR1 is SGHTA and CDR2 FQGNSA. DNA for the CDR3: TGTGCCAGCAGCGGCACGACAGGGTCGGGAGAGACCCAGTACTTC. Residues: CASSGTTGSGETQYF. The full variable domain, completed using reference TRBV7-2 and TRBJ2-5, is GAGVSQSPSNKVTEKGKDVELRCDPISGHTALYWYRQSLGQGLEFLIYFQGNSAPDKSGLPSDRFSAERTGGSVSTLTIQRTQQEDSAVYLCASSGTTGSGETQYFGPGTRLLVL.

V is TRBV19 and J is TRBJ2-5, with D unclear. From germline, CDR1 is LNHDA and CDR2 SQIVND (reference sequence). V lost 5 bases and J lost 3, with 4 bases in between. The CDR3 has 11 residues. The DNA for the CDR3 is TGTGCCAGTAGTGAAAAAGAGACCCAGTACTTC. This sequence encodes CASSEKETQYF.

This clone was counted a few times. V is TRBV5-1 and J is TRBJ2-1; a weak D match, TRBD2 (5 bases). Germline CDR1 SGHRS, CDR2 YFSETQ. This CDR3 region has 15 residues. Trimming took off 0 bases at V and 8 bases at J, with 15 bases between the two ends. The CDR3 spells CASSLVVGVYDEQFF. The CDR3 DNA is TGCGCCAGCAGCTTGGTGGTCGGGGTTTACGATGAGCAGTTCTTC.

The chain joins TRBV15 to TRBJ2-1; either TRBD1 or TRBD2 may fit D (5 bases each). The V end was cut by 0 bases, the J end by 2 bases, with 5 bases between. CDR3 length: 14 residues. The germline CDR1 and CDR2 sequences are LNHNV and YYDKDF (reference sequence). CDR3 amino acids: CATSREGPYNEQFF. CDR3 DNA sequence: TGTGCCACCAGCAGAGAGGGACCCTACAATGAGCAGTTCTTC.

The chain carries TRBV10-3 and TRBJ2-6, with D possibly matching TRBD2 (5 bases). Germline values: CDR1 ENHRY, CDR2 SYGVKD. The V and J ends lost 6 bases and 4 bases respectively, with 7 bases between them. The CDR3 runs to 13 residues. CDR3 region: CAIRGRGANVLTF. In nucleotides, the CDR3 is TGTGCCATCAGGGGGAGAGGGGCCAACGTCCTGACTTTC.

The genes are TRBV5-1 and TRBJ2-7; 9 bases fit TRBD2. The ends lost 4 bases at V and 1 base at J; junction bases unmatched: 6. The CDR3 is 15 residues long. Germline assignment: CDR1 SGHRS and CDR2 YFSETQ. CDR3 residues: CASSLAAGGSYEQYF. CDR3 bases: TGCGCCAGCAGCCTTGCCGCGGGAGGGTCCTACGAGCAGTACTTC.

This chain connects TRBV23-1 to TRBJ1-1; D unresolved. Being an ORF, TRBV23-1 has a function that is uncertain. The V gene lost 2 bases and the J gene lost 3 bases, with 10 bases spanning the gap. The CDR3 has 14 residues. The CDR3 sequence: CASSQPAADTEAFF. CDR3 nucleotides: TGCGCCAGCAGTCAACCGGCGGCGGACACTGAAGCTTTCTTT.

This clone came up a few times. This chain links TRBV4-3 with TRBJ1-2; perhaps TRBD1 as D (5 bases). CDR3 size: 14 residues. Trimming removed 1 base from V and 5 bases from J, with 11 bases in between. Germline values: CDR1 LGHNA, CDR2 YSLEER. The CDR3 region is CASSQAGLKYGYTF. In nucleotides, the CDR3 is TGCGCCAGCAGCCAAGCAGGGTTGAAATATGGCTACACCTTC.

The V and J genes are TRBV2 and TRBJ2-3; the D call may be TRBD1 or TRBD2 (5 bases each). CDR3 length: 12 residues. Germline lookup yields CDR1 SNHLY and CDR2 FYNNEI. V lost 6 bases to trimming and J lost 4 bases, with 8 bases between them. CDR3 coding DNA: TGTGCCAGCAGCCCGGGGCCAGATACGCAGTATTTT. It codes for CASSPGPDTQYF.

This clone was found a few times. The chain links TRBV6-6 to TRBJ2-1; maybe TRBD2 (7 bases). The CDR3 has 15 residues. Trimming cost V 7 bases and J 1 base, with 14 bases left between them. CDR1 is MNHNY and CDR2 is SVGAGI in the germline V gene (reference sequence). The CDR3 loop reads CASTKGGGSYNEQFF. CDR3 nucleotide sequence: TGTGCCAGCACCAAAGGGGGAGGGTCCTACAATGAGCAGTTCTTC.

This clone was detected only a few times. The rearrangement joins TRBV18 to TRBJ2-1; D gene unclear. The germline V gene has CDR1 KGHSH and CDR2 LQKENI. This CDR3 has 13 residues. V lost 3 bases and J lost 6, with 9 bases in between. For the CDR3, the DNA is TGTGCCAGCTCACCCCTAGGCGGCAATGAGCAGTTCTTC. Protein sequence: CASSPLGGNEQFF.

The genes are TRBV18 and TRBJ2-7; 8 positions match TRBD1. The trim removed 3 bases at V and 6 bases at J, leaving 10 bases unmatched. This CDR3 region has 15 residues. CDR1 is KGHSH, CDR2 LQKENI, per germline. CDR3 DNA: TGTGCCAGCTCACCGTACAAGGGGACAGGCGGCGAGCAGTACTTC. Encoded protein: CASSPYKGTGGEQYF.

The gene calls are TRBV7-2 and TRBJ1-4; D possibly corresponds to TRBD1 (6 bases). Looked up from germline, CDR1 is SGHTA and CDR2 is FQGNSA. The CDR3 runs to 16 residues. With 2 bases removed from V and 2 bases from J, the gap between germline ends came to 12 bases. CDR3 in DNA: TGTGCCAGCAGCTTATTTGGGGGCCTGACTAATGAAAAACTGTTTTTT. Translated, it gives CASSLFGGLTNEKLFF. The whole variable domain, filled in from reference TRBV7-2 and TRBJ1-4, reads GAGVSQSPSNKVTEKGKDVELRCDPISGHTALYWYRQSLGQGLEFLIYFQGNSAPDKSGLPSDRFSAERTGGSVSTLTIQRTQQEDSAVYLCASSLFGGLTNEKLFFGSGTQLSVL.

This clone was counted only a few times. The V gene is TRBV9, the J gene TRBJ1-4; D gene uncertain. V was trimmed by 3 bases and J by 0 bases, leaving 3 bases between them. The V gene's germline CDR1 is SGDLS and CDR2 YYNGEE. The CDR3 length is 13 residues. The CDR3 DNA is TGTGCCAGCAGCGGCGCAACTAATGAAAAACTGTTTTTT. Translated, it gives CASSGATNEKLFF.

This clone was observed a handful of times. The V gene is TRBV5-4, the J gene TRBJ2-7; 8 nucleotides line up with TRBD2. Unmatched junction bases numbered 8, after V lost 0 bases and J lost 6 bases. Per germline, CDR1 SGHNT and CDR2 YYREEE (reference sequence). The length of the CDR3 is 15 residues. This chain's CDR3 is CASSLAGTRGGEQYF. Here the CDR3 DNA reads TGTGCCAGCAGCTTGGCCGGGACTAGGGGGGGCGAGCAGTACTTC.

J is TRBJ2-1 and V is TRBV5-8; D possibly corresponds to TRBD1 (5 bases). CDR1 and CDR2 (germline): SGHTS, YDEGEE. This CDR3 spans 15 amino acids. Trimming pared 2 bases from V and 9 bases from J, leaving 18 bases between. CDR3 protein: CASSFRTGPPGEQFF. The CDR3 DNA sequence: TGTGCCAGCAGCTTTAGAACAGGCCCCCCGGGTGAGCAGTTCTTC.

This clone was seen only a few times. As DNA, the CDR3 is TGTGCCAGCAGCTTAGGTGCTAGCGGAGGAGAGACCCAGTACTTC. Its protein is CASSLGASGGETQYF. The chain recombines TRBV7-9 with TRBJ2-5, with 7 bases lining up with TRBD2. CDR1 is SEHNR, CDR2 FQNEAQ, per germline (reference sequence). V lost 1 base and J lost 4; bases outside the gene matches: 6. The CDR3 sequence is 15 residues long.

The rearrangement joins TRBV7-9 to TRBJ2-6; TRBD1 matches at 8 bases. The trim removed 5 bases at V and 1 base at J, leaving 10 bases unmatched. The CDR3 runs 18 residues. The germline CDR1 and CDR2 sequences are SEHNR and FQNEAQ (reference sequence). The CDR3 loop reads CASSQRTGHESGANVLTF. As DNA, the CDR3 is TGTGCCAGCAGCCAACGGACAGGGCACGAATCTGGGGCCAACGTCCTGACTTTC. The full variable domain, with the rest looked up from reference TRBV7-9 and TRBJ2-6, is DTGVSQNPRHKITKRGQNVTFRCDPISEHNRLYWYRQTLGQGPEFLTYFQNEAQLEKSRLLSDRFSAERPKGSFSTLEIQRTEQGDSAMYLCASSQRTGHESGANVLTFGAGSRLTVL.

This clone was counted only a few times. The genes are TRBV4-2 and TRBJ2-7; TRBD1 matches 9 bases. V shed 4 bases, J shed 6 bases, and the junction held 7 bases outside the gene matches. CDR1 is LGHNA and CDR2 is YNFKEQ in the germline V gene. This CDR3 contains 14 residues. The CDR3 DNA reads TGTGCCAGCAGCCCGGGACAGGGTCTCCCCGAGCAGTACTTC. Translation gives CASSPGQGLPEQYF.

The CDR3 loop is CARPRTSGFF. The CDR3 DNA follows: TGTGCCAGGCCGAGGACTAGCGGTTTCTTC. The chain uses TRBV28 and TRBJ2-1; 10 positions match TRBD2. The CDR3 is 10 residues long. CDR1 is MDHEN and CDR2 is SYDVKM in the germline V gene. V lost 9 bases, J lost 16 bases, and 6 bases stayed unmatched.

This clone appeared a few times. CDR3 DNA sequence: TGTGCCAGCAGCCAAGGACTGTACAATGAGCAGTTCTTC. Protein: CASSQGLYNEQFF. The V and J genes are TRBV7-3 and TRBJ2-1, with D possibly TRBD2 on 5 matching bases. This CDR3 region has 13 residues. Germline CDR1 SGHTA, CDR2 FQGTGA. V shed 5 bases and J shed 4 bases, with 9 bases lying between them. Based on the CDR3 plus reference TRBV7-3 and TRBJ2-1, the full variable domain is GAGVSQTPSNKVTEKGKYVELRCDPISGHTALYWYRQSLGQGPEFLIYFQGTGAADDSGLPNDRFFAVRPEGSVSTLKIQRTERGDSAVYLCASSQGLYNEQFFGPGTRLTVL.

This clone showed up just a few times. The genes are TRBV6-5 and TRBJ2-1, with 7 bases identical to TRBD2. CDR1 is MNHEY, CDR2 SVGAGI, per germline. The CDR3 consists of 14 residues. The ends lost 2 bases at V and 9 bases at J; junction bases unmatched: 7. The CDR3 DNA is TGTGCCAGCAGTTACCACGGGACTAACGGTGAGCAGTTCTTC. This codes for CASSYHGTNGEQFF.

V gene TRBV7-9 combines with J gene TRBJ1-1; possibly TRBD1 for D (6 bases). The ends were cut back, 1 base at V and 4 bases at J, with 10 bases in the middle. In germline, CDR1 is SEHNR, CDR2 FQNEAQ (reference sequence). The CDR3 totals 14 residues. CDR3 nucleotide sequence: TGTGCCAGCAGCTTAGGGACAGCCGGCACTGAAGCTTTCTTT. The encoded protein is CASSLGTAGTEAFF.

This clone was picked up a small number of times. The genes are TRBV2 and TRBJ2-1; 7 bases line up with TRBD1. With 8 bases clipped from V and 0 bases from J, the junction kept 4 bases outside the gene matches. CDR3 size: 14 residues. Per the germline V gene, CDR1 is SNHLY and CDR2 is FYNNEI. This CDR3 reads CASQNRGSYNEQFF. Here the CDR3 DNA reads TGTGCCAGCCAGAACAGGGGCTCCTACAATGAGCAGTTCTTC.

In DNA form, the CDR3 reads TGTGCCCTATCGGGGGGCGATCACGGGGAGCTGTTTTTT. This encodes CALSGGDHGELFF. This sequence joins TRBV7-9 and TRBJ2-2, with TRBD2 as a possible D gene (7 bases). Germline V gene lookup returns CDR1 SEHNR and CDR2 FQNEAQ (reference sequence). This CDR3 has 13 residues. The V end was cut by 11 bases, the J end by 7 bases, with 17 bases between.

This clone was observed a few times. This chain uses TRBV7-2 with TRBJ2-1; no clear D gene. The CDR3 totals 14 residues. Between the trimmed V and J ends, which lost 0 bases and 7 bases, there was a span of 10 bases. Germline-derived CDR1 and CDR2 are SGHTA and FQGNSA. The CDR3 DNA reads as TGTGCCAGCAGCTTAGCTCCGGGTTTTAATGAGCAGTTCTTC. Encoded protein: CASSLAPGFNEQFF. Full variable domain (rest looked up from reference TRBV7-2 and TRBJ2-1): GAGVSQSPSNKVTEKGKDVELRCDPISGHTALYWYRQSLGQGLEFLIYFQGNSAPDKSGLPSDRFSAERTGGSVSTLTIQRTQQEDSAVYLCASSLAPGFNEQFFGPGTRLTVL.

CDR3 protein: CASSLWEGSNTGELFF. CDR3 in DNA: TGTGCCAGCAGTTTATGGGAGGGCTCCAACACCGGGGAGCTGTTTTTT. V usage is TRBV28 and J usage is TRBJ2-2; D may be TRBD2 (6 bases). The V and J ends lost 0 bases and 2 bases respectively, with 10 bases between them. CDR3 length: 16 amino acids. Germline assignment: CDR1 MDHEN and CDR2 SYDVKM.

The rearrangement joins TRBV18 to TRBJ1-1, with a weak D call TRBD1 (6 bases). Germline CDR1 is KGHSH and CDR2 is LQKENI. The CDR3 is 13 residues long. V was trimmed by 8 bases and J by 1 base, leaving 11 bases between them. DNA of the CDR3: TGTGCCAGCCTCGGACAGTCGAACACTGAAGCTTTCTTT. It yields the protein CASLGQSNTEAFF.

This clone was observed a handful of times. The chain carries TRBV5-1 and TRBJ2-1; no reliable D call. Germline V lookup: CDR1 SGHRS, CDR2 YFSETQ. This CDR3 spans 16 amino acids. The V and J ends lost 3 bases and 0 bases respectively, with 13 bases between them. In DNA form, the CDR3 reads TGCGCCAGCAGCTCCACTGGGCAGCTCTCCTACAATGAGCAGTTCTTC. Protein sequence: CASSSTGQLSYNEQFF.

The CDR3 loop reads CASSLASGNTGELFF. In DNA form, the CDR3 reads TGTGCCAGCAGTCTGGCTAGCGGGAACACCGGGGAGCTGTTTTTT. This chain links TRBV6-5 with TRBJ2-2; 7 nucleotides agree with TRBD2. Germline loops: CDR1 MNHEY, CDR2 SVGAGI. The CDR3 extends over 15 amino acids. V shed 5 bases, J shed 1 base, and the junction held 4 bases outside the gene matches.

About this clone: One end of the junction does not line up with germline, which may come from a read error. This chain links TRBV5-4 with TRBJ2-5; D gene unclear. CDR3 length: 13 residues. Germline CDR1 and CDR2: SGHNT and YYREEE (reference sequence). The CDR3 loop reads CASSQANGGTQYF. Here the CDR3 DNA reads TGCGCCAGCAGCCAAGCCAATGGCGGGACCCAGTACTTC.

The chain couples TRBV28 to TRBJ2-7; D remains ambiguous. CDR3 length: 12 amino acids. The V end lost 2 bases, the J end lost 7 bases, and 9 bases lay between the germline ends. Germline CDR1 MDHEN, CDR2 SYDVKM. CDR3 in amino acids: CASSLGFGEQYF. CDR3 coding DNA: TGTGCCAGCAGTTTAGGGTTTGGGGAGCAGTACTTC.